This TCR beta chain came from a study of blood T cell repertoires in COVID-19. Study background: Material from acute and convalescent COVID-19 was sourced from the United States, Italy and Spain.

Trimming left V 8 bases short and J 4 bases short, with 3 bases between. The CDR3 contains 8 residues. Germline CDR1 GTSNPN, CDR2 SVGIG (reference sequence). A single count supports this clone. All enrollees were about 18 to 95 years old and from fewer than 25 US areas. Participants had their cohort set by participant-reported clinical history. Study processing details: Estimated nucleated cell counts came from reference gene primer amplification. The protocol was immunoSEQ multiplex PCR, while the TCRdb copy is restricted to in-frame clones and leaves out a portion. The DNA was the basis for D and trimming; V, J and clone size are from that table. The top ten clones hold 3% to 4.5% of a sample with roughly 250,000 clones, 80% to 90% of them seen once.

Sequenced input: PBMCs or T cells enriched from blood (not recorded which). The source is a middle-aged woman who had been exposed to COVID-19. The genes are TRBV30 and TRBJ2-7; D gene unclear. The CDR3 DNA reads as TGTGCCCCATACGAGCAGTACTTC. This translates into CAPYEQYF.